The source of this TCR beta chain is a study of T cell changes during pregnancy in multiple sclerosis (dated by TCRdb to about 2019). Study-wide context: In women with multiple sclerosis, the researchers looked at how the T cell repertoire shifted as pregnancy progressed.

On this clone itself: Its recognized antigen is unknown. Base qualities were left out, and no much larger clone turns up one base away.

A distance of 6 bases separates the germline ends of V and J, which lose 0 bases and 4 bases respectively. The CDR3 measures 12 amino acids from cysteine to phenylalanine. Only the CDR3 region is kept as DNA, spanning 36 bases read in frame from base 1. For CDR1 and CDR2, the germline V gene (reference sequence) lists GTSNPN and SVGIG. Library creation used the immunoSEQ multiplex PCR assay. What TCRdb holds here is the immuneACCESS table cut down to in-frame rearrangements. Part of the clones is not present; checked against another copy, under half of the missing clones reflect an unresolved V gene, and the others are unexplained. Across this sample there are over 55,000 clones, with around 94% seen only once. The ten largest account for 2.5% to 3.5% of the sample.

The origin of this receptor is a female donor in good health, enrolled as a control in a pregnancy study. The sequence links TRBV30 to TRBJ1-1; too little of a D gene remains to name it. The specimen comprised CD8+ T cells from peripheral blood mononuclear cells, sampled in the third trimester of pregnancy. The CDR3 amino acid sequence is: CAWSVGSTEAFF. In nucleotide form, the sequence is TGTGCCTGGAGTGTGGGCAGCACTGAAGCTTTCTTT. The full variable domain, completed from the reference TRBV30 and TRBJ1-1 proteins outside the CDR3, reads SQTIHQWPATLVQPVGSPLSLECTVEGTSNPNLYWYRQAAGRGLQLLFYSVGIGQISSEVPQNLSASRPQDRQFILSSKKLLLSDSGFYLCAWSVGSTEAFFGQGTRLTVV.